A single sample is the source of the 25 T cell receptor beta chains below, sequenced in a study of glioma-infiltrating T cells after dendritic cell vaccination. Described time point: after dendritic cell vaccination, including at tumor progression/relapse. The method was immunoSEQ multiplex PCR; TCRdb's version includes in-frame clones alone and lacks a portion of them. The sample records 100,000 or so clones, around 87% being singletons. Sequenced material: blood, taken after dendritic cell vaccination. These TCRs come from a human donor with glioblastoma.

This chain connects TRBV11-2 to TRBJ2-1; D gene uncertain. Germline CDR1 reads SGHAT; CDR2 reads FQNNGV. The CDR3 length is 16 residues. V lost 8 bases to trimming and J lost 7 bases, with 24 bases between them. This CDR3 is CASAMGALGSWNEQFF. The DNA of the CDR3 is TGTGCCAGCGCCATGGGCGCACTGGGCTCCTGGAATGAGCAGTTCTTC. Variable domain in full (rest from reference TRBV11-2 and TRBJ2-1): EAGVAQSPRYKIIEKRQSVAFWCNPISGHATLYWYQQILGQGPKLLIQFQNNGVVDDSQLPKDRFSAERLKGVDSTLKIQPAKLEDSAVYLCASAMGALGSWNEQFFGPGTRLTVL.

This clone was recorded only once. The chain is built from TRBV28 and TRBJ2-7; TRBD1 agrees at 10 bases. Germline values: CDR1 MDHEN, CDR2 SYDVKM. The CDR3 totals 15 residues. J gave up 1 base and V 4 bases, and 4 bases lay outside the gene matches. The CDR3 bases are TGTGCCAGCAGTTCCAGGGACAGGGGTTCCTACGAGCAGTACTTC. Translated: CASSSRDRGSYEQYF.

The count of this clone is one. V usage is TRBV30 and J usage is TRBJ1-1; D unresolved. CDR1 and CDR2 from the germline V gene are GTSNPN and SVGIG (reference sequence). V was clipped by 0 bases and J by 1 base, with 15 bases between them. CDR3 size: 16 residues. CDR3 residues: CAWSVSDSGRNTEAFF. In DNA, the CDR3 is TGTGCCTGGAGTGTTTCGGACTCCGGACGGAACACTGAAGCTTTCTTT.

This clone has just a few counts. V is TRBV27 and J is TRBJ2-2; TRBD2 matches 7 bases. This CDR3 contains 15 residues. Germline values: CDR1 MNHEY, CDR2 SMNVEV (reference sequence). The junction had 7 bases not matched to a gene; V was cut back by 6 bases and J by 3 bases. CDR3 in amino acids: CASSPGTTYTGELFF. CDR3 in DNA: TGTGCCAGCAGCCCCGGGACTACTTACACCGGGGAGCTGTTTTTT.

The chain couples TRBV10-3 to TRBJ2-2, with 9 bases that match TRBD2. Trimming cost V 7 bases and J 5 bases; bases outside gene matches: 14. The CDR3 totals 17 residues. Germline CDR1 and CDR2: ENHRY and SYGVKD. CDR3 protein: CAITLGSGGPWTGELFF. CDR3 coding DNA: TGTGCCATCACCTTGGGTAGCGGGGGACCGTGGACCGGGGAGCTGTTTTTT.

The chain is built from TRBV18 and TRBJ2-2; D perhaps matches TRBD2 (5 bases). Germline V gives CDR1 KGHSH, CDR2 LQKENI. V gave up 2 bases and J gave up 5 bases, with 12 bases separating them. The CDR3 spans 15 residues. This chain's CDR3 is CASSPVAPGTGELFF. CDR3 DNA: TGTGCCAGCTCACCAGTAGCCCCGGGGACCGGGGAGCTGTTTTTT.

This clone was recorded only once. This chain uses TRBV21-1 with TRBJ1-1; TRBD1, the table's D call, lacks a check against the DNA. TRBV21-1 is classified as a pseudogene. CDR3 size: 15 residues. CDR3 bases: TGTGCCAGCAGCAATGAGGGGGAACTGAACACTGAAGCTTTCTTT. This encodes CASSNEGELNTEAFF.

CDR3 sequence reads: CASSFTRSDTQYF. The CDR3, as DNA: TGCGCCAGCAGCTTCACTAGGTCAGATACGCAGTATTTT. The gene calls are TRBV5-1 and TRBJ2-3; D is perhaps TRBD2 (5 bases). V lost 2 bases, J lost 4 bases, and 8 bases lay in between. The germline gives CDR1 SGHRS, CDR2 YFSETQ. The CDR3 totals 13 residues.

The chain uses TRBV6-5 and TRBJ1-4; TRBD1 might be the D (5 bases). The germline CDR1 and CDR2 sequences are MNHEY and SVGAGI. V was pared by 4 bases and J by 0 bases, with 12 bases between. This CDR3 is 16 amino acids long. CDR3 sequence reads: CASSSLRQPTNEKLFF. CDR3 nucleotides: TGTGCCAGCAGTTCCCTTAGACAGCCAACTAATGAAAAACTGTTTTTT.

V gene TRBV5-4 combines with J gene TRBJ1-6; 8 nucleotides line up with TRBD1. With 4 bases clipped from V and 7 bases from J, the junction kept 10 bases outside the gene matches. Germline V gene lookup returns CDR1 SGHNT and CDR2 YYREEE (reference sequence). This CDR3 contains 16 residues. The CDR3 spells CASSQGQGIGNSPLHF. Here the CDR3 DNA reads TGTGCCAGCAGCCAAGGACAGGGTATTGGCAATTCACCCCTCCACTTT. Full variable domain (rest looked up from reference TRBV5-4 and TRBJ1-6): ETGVTQSPTHLIKTRGQQVTLRCSSQSGHNTVSWYQQALGQGPQFIFQYYREEENGRGNFPPRFSGLQFPNYSSELNVNALELDDSALYLCASSQGQGIGNSPLHFGNGTRLTVT.

The V call is TRBV6-1, the J call TRBJ1-5; 8 nucleotides match TRBD1. CDR1 and CDR2 from the germline V gene are MNHNS and SASEGT. The CDR3 is 13 residues long. The junction had 3 bases not matched to a gene; V was cut back by 6 bases and J by 5 bases. The CDR3 coding sequence is TGTGCCAGCAGCGACAGGGGTCATCAGCCCCAGCATTTT. Its protein is CASSDRGHQPQHF.

J is TRBJ1-5 and V is TRBV15; D may be TRBD1 (5 bases). The V gene lost 5 bases and the J gene lost 6 bases, with 14 bases spanning the gap. This CDR3 has 14 residues. Per the germline V gene, CDR1 is LNHNV and CDR2 is YYDKDF (reference sequence). The CDR3 coding sequence is TGTGCCACCAGCGGGGCCGGGAGTGGTCAGCCCCAGCATTTT. Translated, it gives CATSGAGSGQPQHF.

V and J are TRBV25-1 and TRBJ1-1; D remains ambiguous. V gave up 5 bases and J gave up 4 bases, with 8 bases separating them. From germline, CDR1 is MGHDK and CDR2 SYGVNS. The CDR3 totals 12 residues. The CDR3 sequence is CASSLGSTEAFF. The DNA for the CDR3 is TGTGCCAGCAGTCTAGGGAGCACTGAAGCTTTCTTT.

The chain uses TRBV5-4 and TRBJ2-1; 7 nucleotides agree with TRBD2. The CDR3 contains 18 residues. V gave up 4 bases and J gave up 1 base; unmatched junction bases: 14. Germline V gene sequence: CDR1 SGHNT, CDR2 YYREEE (reference sequence). The CDR3 protein is CASSPQGGSRGSYNEQFF. The DNA for the CDR3 is TGTGCCAGCAGCCCGCAGGGAGGGAGCCGGGGGTCCTACAATGAGCAGTTCTTC. Full variable domain (rest looked up from reference TRBV5-4 and TRBJ2-1): ETGVTQSPTHLIKTRGQQVTLRCSSQSGHNTVSWYQQALGQGPQFIFQYYREEENGRGNFPPRFSGLQFPNYSSELNVNALELDDSALYLCASSPQGGSRGSYNEQFFGPGTRLTVL.

This chain uses TRBV7-2 with TRBJ2-5; D perhaps matches TRBD1 (5 bases). The CDR3 is made up of 14 amino acids. Deletions cut 3 bases from V and 5 bases from J, with 13 bases between. Germline loops: CDR1 SGHTA, CDR2 FQGNSA. Written as DNA, the CDR3 is TGTGCCAGCAGCTTTAATGGGGCGCGGGAGACCCAGTACTTC. Translating gives CASSFNGARETQYF.

This clone was observed a single time. This sequence joins TRBV9 and TRBJ2-2; the match to TRBD1 covers 8 bases. V shed 4 bases, J shed 7 bases, and the junction held 9 bases outside the gene matches. CDR3 length: 15 residues. Germline V lookup: CDR1 SGDLS, CDR2 YYNGEE. CDR3: CASSPQGEFGGELFF. The CDR3 nucleotides read TGTGCCAGCAGCCCACAGGGGGAATTTGGCGGGGAGCTGTTTTTT.

The chain has TRBV4-1 and TRBJ1-2, with 11 positions matching TRBD1. The CDR3 covers 16 residues. J lost 3 bases, V lost 1 base, and 4 bases had no gene match. The germline gives CDR1 MGHRA, CDR2 YSYEKL. Here the CDR3 reads CASSQAGTGGYYGYTF. The DNA of the CDR3 is TGCGCCAGCAGCCAAGCCGGGACAGGGGGTTACTATGGCTACACCTTC.

V and J are TRBV7-9 and TRBJ2-2; tentatively, D is TRBD1 (5 bases). The CDR3 spans 14 residues. V was pared by 4 bases and J by 1 base, with 7 bases between. Looked up from germline, CDR1 is SEHNR and CDR2 is FQNEAQ (reference sequence). CDR3 loop: CASSSGQNTGELFF. The CDR3 DNA reads TGTGCCAGCAGCTCTGGACAGAACACCGGGGAGCTGTTTTTT. Supplemented by reference TRBV7-9 and TRBJ2-2, the full variable domain reads DTGVSQNPRHKITKRGQNVTFRCDPISEHNRLYWYRQTLGQGPEFLTYFQNEAQLEKSRLLSDRFSAERPKGSFSTLEIQRTEQGDSAMYLCASSSGQNTGELFFGEGSRLTVL.

V is TRBV19 and J is TRBJ1-1; D is ambiguous. Germline V CDR1 and CDR2: LNHDA, SQIVND (reference sequence). The V and J ends lost 3 bases and 5 bases respectively, with 7 bases between them. This CDR3 has 12 amino acids. Here the CDR3 DNA reads TGTGCCAGTAGTATTACCGGGACTGAAGCTTTCTTT. Protein: CASSITGTEAFF.

This chain links TRBV7-2 with TRBJ2-3; 7 positions match TRBD2. From germline, CDR1 is SGHTA and CDR2 FQGNSA. J lost 2 bases, V lost 0 bases, and 5 bases had no gene match. This CDR3 comprises 16 residues. The CDR3 region has the DNA TGTGCCAGCAGCTTAGCCGGAGCGGGGACCACAGATACGCAGTATTTT. As protein: CASSLAGAGTTDTQYF.

The CDR3, as DNA: TGTGCCAGCAGTGTCGGGGGTCCTGAAGCTTTCTTT. This codes for CASSVGGPEAFF. The chain combines TRBV6-6 with TRBJ1-1; tentatively, D is TRBD1 (5 bases). The CDR3 has 12 amino acids. Germline V gene sequence: CDR1 MNHNY, CDR2 SVGAGI (reference sequence). Trimming took off 5 bases at V and 6 bases at J, with 10 bases between the two ends.

This chain links TRBV27 with TRBJ2-7; the match to TRBD2 covers 12 bases. The CDR3 runs to 15 residues. Trimming removed 6 bases from V and 2 bases from J; junction bases left unmatched: 5. Germline-derived CDR1 and CDR2 are MNHEY and SMNVEV (reference sequence). In nucleotides, the CDR3 is TGTGCCAGCAGCAGGACTAGCGGGAAAGCCTACGAGCAGTACTTC. Its protein product is CASSRTSGKAYEQYF.

This rearrangement joins TRBV10-2 to TRBJ2-1; D is unclear. V dropped 2 bases and J dropped 5 bases, with 13 bases sitting between them. In germline, CDR1 is WSHSY, CDR2 SAAADI. The CDR3 loop spans 15 amino acids. CDR3 bases: TGCGCCAGCAGTGAGCGGGTAGTGGCGGACAATGAGCAGTTCTTC. Translated: CASSERVVADNEQFF.

The CDR3 is CASSYSSGRPGETQYF. DNA for the CDR3: TGTGCCAGCAGTTACTCTAGCGGGAGGCCTGGAGAGACCCAGTACTTC. The gene calls are TRBV6-5 and TRBJ2-5, with 10 nucleotides matching TRBD2. This CDR3 is built from 16 residues. After removal of 0 bases from V and 4 bases from J, the junction contained 5 bases not matched to a gene. Per germline, CDR1 MNHEY and CDR2 SVGAGI.

This chain links TRBV5-6 with TRBJ2-5; possible D gene TRBD1, 5 bases. The germline CDR1 and CDR2 sequences are SGHDT and YYEEEE. V lost 0 bases, J lost 5 bases, and 14 bases lay in between. The length of the CDR3 is 15 residues. Here the CDR3 reads CASSLGTKLGETQYF. In DNA form, the CDR3 reads TGTGCCAGCAGCTTGGGGACAAAATTAGGGGAGACCCAGTACTTC.